This TCR delta chain was sequenced in a study of in vitro expanded adult blood gammadelta T cells (dated by TCRdb to about 2020). For the study in its entirety: Sort purities ranging from about 96% to 100% Vgamma9Vdelta2 cells among T cells were obtained. The study compared the TCR repertoire of Vgamma9Vdelta2 T cells expanded in vitro with a mistletoe-extract drug against those expanded with HMBPP or zoledronate. Cells from each donor were stimulated separately with HMBPP, zoledronate or AbnobaViscum P, and TRG and TRD CDR3 repertoires were sequenced for every condition. Three subjects were included in the TCR repertoire analysis. Broader findings and caveats from the paper: The TRDV2 repertoire shared between treatments was found to be private to each donor, and TRD repertoires were clustered by subject rather than by stimulant in multidimensional scaling. Top TRGV9 CDR3 clonotypes were largely public, being shared across donors and across all three stimulation conditions. All repertoires derived from in vitro expanded cultures of healthy donor cells, not from mistletoe-treated patients. AbnobaViscum P-expanded Vgamma9Vdelta2 repertoires showed CDR3 length, diversity and J usage similar to HMBPP- and zoledronate-expanded repertoires, suggesting a polyclonal response.

Reading the label with the study, this specimen's treatment or condition is: AbnobaViscum Pini, a non-fermented European mistletoe (Viscum album, pine host) extract drug, 950 to 1,000 ug/mL. Live CD3+ TCRgammadelta+ Vgamma9+ Vdelta2+ T cells were FACS-sorted on a FACS Aria III after expansion. PBMC were exposed to 1000 ug/mL AbnobaViscum P for one day and then washed three times before expansion. Expansion of the cultures lasted about 13 days, and IL-2 was replenished every 3 to 4 days. Following the one-day stimulant pulse, cells were washed three times and were subsequently cultured in medium containing roughly 97 U/mL IL-2. Before culture, peripheral blood mononuclear cells were isolated by Lymphoprep gradient centrifugation and were cryopreserved in liquid nitrogen. Based on the germline V gene, the CDR1 and CDR2 sequences are GEAIGNYY and EKD. The CDR3 holds 16 amino acids from the cysteine to the phenylalanine. The CDR3 DNA has 48 bases and is translated from base 1.

The library came from 5' RACE. The RNeasy Micro Kit was used to extract RNA from about 10,000 sorted cells per sample. Libraries were built by template-switch reverse transcription followed by PCR amplification of the CDR3gamma and CDR3delta regions. Sequencing of the amplicons was done on an Illumina MiSeq with the V2 300 kit, which yielded 150 bp paired-end reads. The study's processing was this. Read quality was checked with FastQC version 0.11.8. MiXCR version 3.0.3 was used to build CDR3 sequences by aligning reads to GenBank TRG or TRD reference genes. Apart from TRDD assembly using 3 rather than 5 consecutive nucleotides, MiXCR was run with default parameters. Repertoire analyses, including normalized Shannon-Wiener diversity, clonotype tracking and multidimensional scaling, were performed with VDJtools version 1.2.1 under default settings. Out-of-frame CDR3 sequences and those containing stop codons were excluded from analysis. TCRdb called clones from the public reads with CATT, and repeated DNA sequences were later combined into one row. The V and J calls reflect TCRdb's pipeline rather than the authors' work. The sample table shows 300 to 350 delta-chain clones, and about two fifths are seen once. About 52% of the sample is taken by the ten largest.

Concerning this clone itself: There is no known antigen for this receptor. This clone may be a read error of a much larger clone one base away. Other DNA sequences from this sample encode an identical CDR3 as well.

Here the chain combines TRDV2 and TRDJ1; D gene: possibly TRDD3, on 6 matching bases. The J gene was not available in TCRdb and was assigned here by matching the DNA to germline segments. This TCR came from an adult in good health. The sequencing here drew on gamma-delta T cells from peripheral blood expanded in culture, taken from an in vitro culture stimulated with Abnoba P. The CDR3 region has the sequence CACDTLGAGDTDKLIF. The bases are TGTGCCTGTGACACGCTTGGCGCGGGGGACACAGATAAACTCATCTTT.